Given below is one T cell receptor beta chain in context. Its antigen is not identified. This sample was included in a study of cytomegalovirus exposure and HLA in healthy donors. Study-wide results and limits: In a later analysis, 16,951 TCR beta sequences were associated with HLA alleles at 0.05 false discovery rate. The listing of roughly 160 TCR beta chains classed them as cytomegalovirus-associated.

The CDR3 has 13 residues. V was pared by 8 bases and J by 1 base, with 9 bases between. Looked up from germline, CDR1 is MDHEN and CDR2 is SYDVKM. 60 Vbeta and 13 Jbeta primers were used in PCR. Sequencing used immunoSEQ multiplex PCR; TCRdb keeps in-frame clones, though not all of them. The table shows 95,000 to 150,000 clones, with 80% occurring only once. The rearrangement uses TRBV28 and TRBJ2-1, with a tentative D call TRBD1 (6 bases). Sequencing used PBMCs. This receptor was taken from a female donor in good health and CMV-seropositive. CDR3 residues: CASGRGSYNEQFF. The CDR3 coding sequence is TGTGCCAGCGGTAGGGGGTCCTACAATGAGCAGTTCTTC.